This T cell receptor beta chain is from a study of metastatic and nonmetastatic thyroid tumors (TCRdb year 2020). Study-wide context: For patients with malignant and with benign thyroid disease, the researchers compared repertoires between peripheral blood samples and tumor or nodule tissue samples. Study-wide findings and limitations: TCR beta diversity was reported as significantly higher in malignant tumors than in benign nodules, in both blood and tumor samples.

Library creation used PCR. TCRdb shows the sequencer as Illumina HiSeq 4000. High-throughput sequencing was used to profile the TCR beta-chain CDR3 region of each patient. The published analysis was carried out like this. Drawing on CDR3 differences between clinicopathological groups, the researchers built a classifier meant to tell apart patients with distant-metastatic papillary thyroid cancer. The Shannon index was used to assess repertoire diversity, and the Morisita-Horn index was used to assess tumor-blood repertoire similarity. TCRdb applied fastp at Q25 and MiXCR to the public reads, then kept only in-frame beta chains. The V and J calls were determined by TCRdb, not by the authors. Recorded for this sample are 20,000 to 25,000 clones; 20% of them occurred a single time. The ten largest clonotypes hold 25% to 30% of the sample. There are many counts of this clone. This clone's antigen is unknown. It has no much larger one-base neighbor in the sample; base qualities were not kept.

CDR1 and CDR2 are drawn from the germline V gene: ENHRY, SYGVKD. Its CDR3 holds 14 amino acids, cysteine through phenylalanine. Kept here is only the CDR3 DNA, which spans 42 bases and is read in frame from base 1. Cut back by 2 bases and 1 base, the V and J ends lie 8 bases apart. None of the patients had been given any treatment before thyroid surgery. Using T-cell receptor beta sequencing, the study looked back at clinical samples from patients collected from the early 2010s to the late 2010s. Recombination joined TRBV10-3 with TRBJ1-1, and the D gene may be TRBD1, 5 bases matching. What was sequenced was blood. This sequence was found in a female donor with papillary thyroid cancer or a benign thyroid nodule (not recorded which). Some clones in this sample may be carry-over from other donors' samples. The nucleotide sequence is given as TGTGCCATCAGTGAGAGACAGAAGAACACTGAAGCTTTCTTT. Its protein reads: CAISERQKNTEAFF.